The T cell receptor beta chain under discussion was sequenced for a study of blood T cell repertoires in COVID-19. Assignments of participants to cohorts depended upon their own reported clinical history. The CDR3 has 15 amino acids. The ends lost 2 bases at V and 5 bases at J; junction bases unmatched: 5. CDR1 SEHNR and CDR2 FQNEAQ come from the germline V gene (reference sequence). As processed by the authors: Nucleated cell counts were estimated from reference gene primer amplification. Sequencing used immunoSEQ multiplex PCR; TCRdb keeps in-frame clones, though not all of them. V, J and clone size reflect that table, while D and trimming were determined from the DNA. This table has roughly 300,000 clones, 70% to 90% appearing once. Only one count was recorded for this clone.

Sequenced material: PBMCs or T cells enriched from blood (not recorded which). The sequence derives from a woman in her thirties or forties with acute COVID-19. V is TRBV7-9 and J is TRBJ2-5, with 10 nucleotides matching TRBD1. The CDR3 DNA reads TGTGCCAGCAGCTTACGACAGGGGGCATGGGAGACCCAGTACTTC. It encodes CASSLRQGAWETQYF.